Below are 13 T cell receptor beta chains sequenced from a single sample in a study of T cell repertoires in cytomegalovirus infection. TCRdb reprocessed the reads with MiXCR, giving one entry per CDR3 protein. The sample has 700,000 to 850,000 distinct CDR3 sequences, approximately 32% seen once. For these receptors, no antigen is known. Sample: cultured CD8+ T cells from PBMCs, taken from culture after CMV antigen stimulation. The receptors stem from a human donor in good health (CMV status not recorded). Some clones in this sample may be carry-over from other donors' samples.

This chain links TRBV7-9 with TRBJ2-7; 7 bases map to TRBD2. With 5 bases clipped from V and 2 bases from J, the junction kept 9 bases outside the gene matches. From germline, CDR1 is SEHNR and CDR2 FQNEAQ (reference sequence). The CDR3 is 15 amino acids. The CDR3 DNA is TGTGCCAGCAGCAACCTAGCGGAGGGGACCTACGAGCAGTACTTC. It is translated as CASSNLAEGTYEQYF. The full variable domain, its missing parts supplied by reference TRBV7-9 and TRBJ2-7, is DTGVSQNPRHKITKRGQNVTFRCDPISEHNRLYWYRQTLGQGPEFLTYFQNEAQLEKSRLLSDRFSAERPKGSFSTLEIQRTEQGDSAMYLCASSNLAEGTYEQYFGPGTRLTVT.

This clonotype was picked up a small number of times. The V and J genes are TRBV12-3 or TRBV12-4 and TRBJ2-1; 15 nucleotides agree with TRBD2. The V gene end was trimmed by 8 bases and the J gene end by 0 bases; junction bases not matched to a gene: 8. The CDR3 is 18 amino acids. CDR3 amino acids: CASQGLAGGRSSYNEQFF. CDR3 in DNA: TGTGCCAGCCAGGGACTAGCGGGGGGCAGGAGCTCCTACAATGAGCAGTTCTTC.

In this sample, this clonotype turned up a few times. V usage is TRBV12-3 or TRBV12-4 and J usage is TRBJ2-7; possible D gene TRBD1, 5 bases. Trimming pared 5 bases from V and 5 bases from J, leaving 13 bases between. CDR3 size: 13 residues. CDR3: CASSNAGWDEQYV. CDR3 nucleotide sequence: TGTGCCAGCAGTAACGCAGGGTGGGACGAGCAGTACGTC.

This clonotype was seen at least ten times. The chain joins TRBV7-6 to TRBJ2-5; D is undetermined. Germline lookup yields CDR1 SGHVS and CDR2 FNYEAQ. V lost 3 bases to trimming and J lost 7 bases, with 12 bases between them. CDR3 size: 13 residues. CDR3 region: CASSFRAWRTQYF. In DNA, the CDR3 is TGTGCCAGCAGCTTTAGGGCTTGGAGGACCCAGTACTTC.

This clonotype was seen ten or more times. The junction does not match germline at one end; this may be a read error. The chain carries TRBV7-2 and TRBJ1-5; D ambiguous. The CDR3 is 12 amino acids. CDR1 is SGHTA and CDR2 is FQGNSA in the germline V gene. As DNA, the CDR3 is TGTGCCAGCAGCTTAGGGAATGGCGGGGAGAGTTTT. Translation: CASSLGNGGESF.

This chain uses TRBV19 with TRBJ1-1; a weak D match, TRBD1 (5 bases). CDR1 LNHDA and CDR2 SQIVND come from the germline V gene (reference sequence). The CDR3 covers 16 residues. Trimming pared 5 bases from V and 3 bases from J, leaving 19 bases between. CDR3 bases: TGTGCCAGTAGTTCGCGGGACCCTGGAGAGGACACTGAAGCTTTCTTT. This codes for CASSSRDPGEDTEAFF.

This clonotype appeared once. This chain connects TRBV27 to TRBJ1-2; maybe TRBD1 (5 bases). CDR3 length: 13 amino acids. Trimming cost V 4 bases and J 8 bases, with 14 bases left between them. Germline loops: CDR1 MNHEY, CDR2 SMNVEV (reference sequence). The CDR3 region has the DNA TGTGCCAGCAGTTCCCCGACAGAGGTGGGCTACACCTTC. It yields the protein CASSSPTEVGYTF.

The rearrangement joins TRBV28 to TRBJ2-5; D possibly corresponds to TRBD2 (6 bases). Trimming shortened V by 3 bases and J by 2 bases, and 13 bases separated the two germline ends. There are 15 residues in the CDR3. CDR1 is MDHEN and CDR2 is SYDVKM in the germline V gene. The CDR3 loop is CASSLLLADQETQYF. The CDR3 DNA sequence: TGTGCCAGCAGTTTGCTTTTAGCGGATCAAGAGACCCAGTACTTC.

The chain is built from TRBV19 and TRBJ1-2, with 7 positions matching TRBD1. V was clipped by 6 bases and J by 2 bases; unmatched bases: 6. This CDR3 has 14 residues. The germline V gene encodes CDR1 LNHDA and CDR2 SQIVND (reference sequence). CDR3 DNA: TGTGCCAGTAGCGTTATGACAGGGAACTATGGCTACACCTTC. Translation gives CASSVMTGNYGYTF. The whole variable domain, filled in from reference TRBV19 and TRBJ1-2, reads DGGITQSPKYLFRKEGQNVTLSCEQNLNHDAMYWYRQDPGQGLRLIYYSQIVNDFQKGDIAEGYSVSREKKESFPLTVTSAQKNPTAFYLCASSVMTGNYGYTFGSGTRLTVV.

The chain employs TRBV5-6 and TRBJ1-2; D uncertain. Germline V CDR1 and CDR2: SGHDT, YYEEEE. The V end lost 4 bases, the J end lost 5 bases, and 12 bases lay between the germline ends. The CDR3 covers 13 residues. The CDR3, as DNA: TGTGCCAGCAGCCCCGAGAGCTTTTATGGCTACACCTTC. Translating it yields CASSPESFYGYTF.

A note on this clonotype: A much larger clonotype is one base distant, so this may be a read error. The gene calls are TRBV7-3 and TRBJ1-5, with D maybe TRBD1 (5 bases). Per the germline V gene, CDR1 is SGHTA and CDR2 is FQGTGA. The CDR3 is made up of 15 amino acids. V gave up 4 bases and J gave up 2 bases, with 12 bases separating them. The CDR3 region is CASSWDGAGNQPQHF. CDR3 bases: TGTGCCAGCAGCTGGGACGGGGCGGGCAATCAGCCCCAGCATTTT.

This sequence joins TRBV5-4 and TRBJ1-1; TRBD1 aligns across 7 bases. Trimming at V came to 7 bases and at J to 7 bases, leaving 4 bases not matched to a gene. The CDR3 runs to 11 residues. In germline, CDR1 is SGHNT, CDR2 YYREEE (reference sequence). In DNA form, the CDR3 reads TGTGCCAGCGGACAGGCATATGAAGCTTTCTTT. Protein product: CASGQAYEAFF. Looking up the rest from reference TRBV5-4 and TRBJ1-1 gives the full variable domain: ETGVTQSPTHLIKTRGQQVTLRCSSQSGHNTVSWYQQALGQGPQFIFQYYREEENGRGNFPPRFSGLQFPNYSSELNVNALELDDSALYLCASGQAYEAFFGQGTRLTVV.

This clonotype was seen more than once but under ten times. V and J are TRBV7-9 and TRBJ1-5; D not certain. CDR1 is SEHNR, CDR2 FQNEAQ, per germline (reference sequence). V lost 5 bases and J lost 5, with 7 bases in between. This CDR3 is 12 amino acids long. CDR3 amino acids: CASSPHDQPQHF. The CDR3 nucleotides read TGTGCCAGCAGCCCCCATGATCAGCCCCAGCATTTT.